This T cell receptor beta chain was found in a study of blood T cell repertoires in COVID-19. On the study more broadly: The origin of the acute and convalescent COVID-19 samples was the United States, Italy and Spain. PBMCs, B-cell-depleted T cells, or T cells provided the cDNA or gDNA that made up the material.

Original data processing: Amplifying reference gene primers gave estimates of nucleated cell counts. Method: immunoSEQ multiplex PCR; TCRdb's copy keeps in-frame clones and lacks some. Clonal size and the V and J genes are those of that table, whereas D and trimming came from the DNA. This sample has 330,000 or so clones; roughly 86% occur once, and the top ten carry just over 9.5%. This CDR3 region has 15 residues. The V gene's germline CDR1 is SNHLY and CDR2 FYNNEI. V was clipped by 2 bases and J by 6 bases; unmatched bases: 9. Seattle researchers signed up patients amid active infection and tracked them longitudinally.

The chain joins TRBV2 to TRBJ2-7; 8 positions agree with TRBD1. This receptor was taken from a man aged 30-40 years with COVID-19, enrolled during active disease. The specimen sequenced was peripheral blood. Here the CDR3 DNA reads TGTGCCAGCAGTGAATCCGGGACAGGTACTCTCGAGCAGTACTTC. Its translation: CASSESGTGTLEQYF.